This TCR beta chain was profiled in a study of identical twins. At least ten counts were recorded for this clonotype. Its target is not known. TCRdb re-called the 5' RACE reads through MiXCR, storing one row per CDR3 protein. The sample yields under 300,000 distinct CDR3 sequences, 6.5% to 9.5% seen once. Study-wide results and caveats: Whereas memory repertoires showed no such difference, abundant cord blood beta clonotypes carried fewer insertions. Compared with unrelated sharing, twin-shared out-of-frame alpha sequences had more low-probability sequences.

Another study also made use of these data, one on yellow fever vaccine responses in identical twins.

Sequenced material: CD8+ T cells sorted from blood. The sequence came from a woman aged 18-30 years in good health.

The CDR3 region is CSATASGGPTDTQYF. The CDR3 DNA is TGCAGTGCCACCGCTAGCGGGGGGCCTACAGATACGCAGTATTTT. This chain uses TRBV20-1 with TRBJ2-3; the match to TRBD2 covers 11 bases. The germline CDR1 and CDR2 sequences are DFQATT and SNEGSKA (reference sequence). CDR3 size: 15 residues. V lost 6 bases, J lost 3 bases, and 8 bases stayed unmatched.